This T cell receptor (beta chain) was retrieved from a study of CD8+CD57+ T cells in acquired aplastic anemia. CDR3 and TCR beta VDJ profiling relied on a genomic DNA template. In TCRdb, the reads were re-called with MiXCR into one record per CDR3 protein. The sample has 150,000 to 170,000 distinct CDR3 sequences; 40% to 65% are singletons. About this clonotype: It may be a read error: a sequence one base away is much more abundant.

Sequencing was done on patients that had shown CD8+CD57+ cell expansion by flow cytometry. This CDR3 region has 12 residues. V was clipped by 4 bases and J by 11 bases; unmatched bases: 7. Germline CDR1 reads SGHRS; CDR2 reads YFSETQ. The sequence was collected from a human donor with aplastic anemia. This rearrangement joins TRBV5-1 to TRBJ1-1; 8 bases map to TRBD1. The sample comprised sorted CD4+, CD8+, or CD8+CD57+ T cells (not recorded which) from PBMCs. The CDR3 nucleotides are TGCGCCAGCAGCCCAGAGACAGGGGATGCTTTCTTT. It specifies CASSPETGDAFF.